Listed here are 3 T cell receptor beta chains from one sample, sequenced in a study of T cells in Graves' hyperthyroidism and ophthalmopathy. What was amplified from RNA transcripts were TCR beta CDR3 regions. The HTBI primer set was used in a first-round RT-PCR of the TCR CDR3. MiXCR, run by TCRdb on the multiplex PCR reads, gives a single entry per CDR3 protein. The sample has roughly 250,000 distinct CDR3 sequences, 22% seen once. Specimen: blood. These receptors all come from a man aged 30-40 years with Graves' ophthalmopathy.

Ten or more counts support this clonotype. The rearrangement joins TRBV24-1 to TRBJ2-1; TRBD2 agrees at 8 bases. V trimming: 2 bases; J trimming: 5 bases; junction bases outside the gene matches: 4. The germline V gene encodes CDR1 KGHDR and CDR2 SFDVKD. CDR3 length: 15 amino acids. Here the CDR3 DNA reads TGTGCCACCAGTGATTACAGCGGGAGCCACAATGAGCAGTTCTTC. Its translation is CATSDYSGSHNEQFF.

This clonotype was picked up many times. This chain connects TRBV2 to TRBJ2-7, with 9 bases matching TRBD1. Germline CDR1 is SNHLY and CDR2 is FYNNEI. CDR3 size: 13 residues. The junction had 4 bases not matched to a gene; V was cut back by 7 bases and J by 3 bases. This CDR3 reads CASTDRGFYEQYF. CDR3 coding DNA: TGTGCCAGCACGGACAGGGGATTCTACGAGCAGTACTTC.

This chain links TRBV28 with TRBJ1-2, with a possible D match to TRBD1 (5 bases). Germline V lookup: CDR1 MDHEN, CDR2 SYDVKM. The CDR3 extends over 17 amino acids. V was shortened by 9 bases and J by 0 bases, with 23 bases between the two germline ends. The CDR3 here is CASVMGDLPAPNYGYTF. DNA for the CDR3: TGTGCCAGTGTGATGGGGGACCTCCCTGCCCCTAACTATGGCTACACCTTC.